The 3 T cell receptor beta chains presented below share a single source sample, sequenced in a study of T cell responses to AZD1222 COVID-19 vaccine (dated by TCRdb to about 2021). The sample's time point, from its label and the paper: about 28 days (+/-7) after the second vaccine dose. Receptor libraries were prepared by the immunoSEQ multiplex PCR assay. TCRdb obtained this table from immuneACCESS and retained in-frame rearrangements with V and J assigned. These tables miss some clones; where compared with another copy, unresolved V genes account for less than half of the shortfall, and the remainder is unexplained. For this sample the table gives 75,000 to 90,000 clones, of which 80% to 90% were detected only once. Together, the top ten hold about 12% of the sample. Sequenced material: peripheral blood, taken 28 days after the second AZD1222 dose. The receptors originated from an adult who received the AZD1222 COVID-19 vaccine.

The chain combines TRBV28 with TRBJ2-5; D gene ambiguous. CDR3 length equals 12 residues. Trimming pared 5 bases from V and 1 base from J, leaving 5 bases between. Germline CDR1 is MDHEN and CDR2 is SYDVKM. The CDR3 DNA is TGTGCCAGCAGTCCATTCCAAGAGACCCAGTACTTC. Translated, it gives CASSPFQETQYF.

The rearrangement links TRBV27 to TRBJ1-5; possible D gene TRBD1, 6 bases. Germline-derived CDR1 and CDR2 are MNHEY and SMNVEV (reference sequence). This CDR3 has 15 amino acids. Trimming took off 2 bases at V and 3 bases at J, with 11 bases between the two ends. CDR3 sequence reads: CASSLQGRSNQPQHF. CDR3 sequence (DNA): TGTGCCAGCAGTTTACAGGGGAGATCCAATCAGCCCCAGCATTTT.

In DNA form, the CDR3 reads TGTGCCAGCAGTTACTCGGAAGGAGCCAGAAACTATGGCTACACCTTC. Translating gives CASSYSEGARNYGYTF. The chain is built from TRBV6-2 or TRBV6-3 and TRBJ1-2; no clear D. Germline V CDR1 and CDR2: MNHEY, SVGEGT. The CDR3 contains 16 residues. The V end lost 0 bases, the J end lost 2 bases, and 13 bases lay between the germline ends.